Listed below are T cell receptor beta chains from one sample, sequenced in a study of early T cells in non-severe SARS-CoV-2 infection. TCRdb redid the calling of the 5' RACE reads with MiXCR, one entry per CDR3 protein. The data hold approximately 27,000 distinct CDR3 sequences, with about 5% observed a single time. The material sequenced was whole blood. The receptors were gathered from an adult who was a healthcare worker with PCR-confirmed SARS-CoV-2 infection or an uninfected control (not recorded which). CDR3s include the opening cysteine and the closing phenylalanine or tryptophan. A D gene is named only where the DNA matches it firmly. The size entry is marked missing in some rows and otherwise reads once, few, many or a size class.

clone size: medium-sized; J gene: TRBJ2-7; D gene: .; V gene: TRBV6-6; CDR3 DNA: TGTGCCAGCAGCCTCGACAGGACTCTCCTGTACGAGCAGTACTTC; CDR3 protein: CASSLDRTLLYEQYF
clone size: many; J gene: TRBJ2-7; D gene: .; V gene: TRBV3-1; CDR3 DNA: TGTGCCAGCAGCCAAGATTTCACGGACTACGAGCAGTACTTC; CDR3 protein: CASSQDFTDYEQYF
clone size: many; J gene: TRBJ2-7; D gene: .; V gene: TRBV3-1; CDR3 DNA: TGTGCCAGCAGCCAAGCCCCCGCGCGGAACCCCTCCTACGAGCAGTACTTC; CDR3 protein: CASSQAPARNPSYEQYF
clone size: many; J gene: TRBJ2-2; D gene: .; V gene: TRBV6-1; CDR3 DNA: TGTGCCAGCAACCGGGACTTCCGCACCGGGGAGCTGTTTTTT; CDR3 protein: CASNRDFRTGELFF
clone size: few; J gene: TRBJ2-1; D gene: .; V gene: TRBV7-9; CDR3 DNA: TGTGCCAGCAGCACCGAGAGAGGGGAGCAGTTCTTC; CDR3 protein: CASSTERGEQFF
clone size: many; J gene: TRBJ2-3; D gene: .; V gene: TRBV29-1; CDR3 DNA: TGCAGCGTTGAAGGGACTTTTCTCACAGATACGCAGTATTTT; CDR3 protein: CSVEGTFLTDTQYF
clone size: medium-sized; J gene: TRBJ1-2; D gene: .; V gene: TRBV30; CDR3 DNA: TGTGCCTGGAGTGTGGTGGCTGGAGCTGGCGGCTACACCTTC; CDR3 protein: CAWSVVAGAGGYTF
clone size: many; J gene: TRBJ2-7; D gene: .; V gene: TRBV3-1; CDR3 DNA: TGTGCCAGCAGCCAAGATCCCTCCCGTTCCTACGAGCAGTACTTC; CDR3 protein: CASSQDPSRSYEQYF
clone size: many; J gene: TRBJ2-2; D gene: .; V gene: TRBV7-6; CDR3 DNA: TGTGCCAGCTCTACAGGGTGGGCCACCGGGGAGCTGTTTTTT; CDR3 protein: CASSTGWATGELFF
clone size: few; J gene: TRBJ2-5; D gene: .; V gene: TRBV29-1; CDR3 DNA: TGCAGCGTTGAAGACGGGTGGGTCCAAGAGACCCAGTACTTC; CDR3 protein: CSVEDGWVQETQYF
clone size: many; J gene: TRBJ1-1; D gene: TRBD1; V gene: TRBV2; CDR3 DNA: TGTGCCAGCAGCGACAGGGTCGGTTATACTGAAGCTTTCTTT; CDR3 protein: CASSDRVGYTEAFF
clone size: many; J gene: TRBJ2-2; D gene: .; V gene: TRBV6-1; CDR3 DNA: TGTGCCAGCAGCCCAGGTGGAACAAACACCGGGGAGCTGTTTTTT; CDR3 protein: CASSPGGTNTGELFF
clone size: many; J gene: TRBJ1-2; D gene: .; V gene: TRBV20-1; CDR3 DNA: TGCAGTGCCCCCGGGAGTTGGGGGTTGGGCTACACCTTC; CDR3 protein: CSAPGSWGLGYTF
clone size: .; J gene: TRBJ2-1; D gene: .; V gene: TRBV12-2; CDR3 DNA: TGTGCAAGTCGCCTAGCGGGGGCCCCGAACAATGAGCAGTTCTTC; CDR3 protein: CASRLAGAPNNEQFF
clone size: few; J gene: TRBJ2-2; D gene: .; V gene: TRBV6-1; CDR3 DNA: TGTGCCAGCAGTGCCCGGGGACGCTTATGGAACACCGGGGAGCTGTTTTTT; CDR3 protein: CASSARGRLWNTGELFF
clone size: many; J gene: TRBJ1-6; D gene: .; V gene: TRBV27; CDR3 DNA: TGTGCCAGCAGATCACAGGGTATCCTCCACTTT; CDR3 protein: CASRSQGILHF
clone size: few; J gene: TRBJ1-4; D gene: .; V gene: TRBV5-1; CDR3 DNA: TGCGCCAGCAGCCCAGAGCCTGCAACTAATGAAAAACTGTTTTTT; CDR3 protein: CASSPEPATNEKLFF
clone size: few; J gene: TRBJ2-6; D gene: .; V gene: TRBV28; CDR3 DNA: TGTGCCAGCAGCACGGGGCTCTCCCTCTCTGGGGCCAACGTCCTGACTTTC; CDR3 protein: CASSTGLSLSGANVLTF
clone size: many; J gene: TRBJ2-3; D gene: .; V gene: TRBV6-2/TRBV6-3; CDR3 DNA: TGTGCCAGCAGTTCGCGTCTAGGTGGGGATACGCAGTATTTT; CDR3 protein: CASSSRLGGDTQYF
clone size: many; J gene: TRBJ2-7; D gene: .; V gene: TRBV3-1; CDR3 DNA: TGTGCCAGCAGGGCAGGGGTCGAGCAGTACTTC; CDR3 protein: CASRAGVEQYF
clone size: few; J gene: TRBJ1-1; D gene: .; V gene: TRBV5-6; CDR3 DNA: TGTGCCAGCAGCCCAACACGGCGGGGAATGAACACTGAAGCTTTCTTT; CDR3 protein: CASSPTRRGMNTEAFF
clone size: few; J gene: TRBJ2-1; D gene: .; V gene: TRBV30; CDR3 DNA: TGTGCCTGGAGTGTTAGGGGGGGCAGTGAGCAGTTCTTC; CDR3 protein: CAWSVRGGSEQFF
clone size: many; J gene: TRBJ2-6; D gene: .; V gene: TRBV11-2; CDR3 DNA: TGTGCCAGCAGTCCGTCCACAGCTCCCGGGGCCAACGTCCTGACTTTC; CDR3 protein: CASSPSTAPGANVLTF
clone size: many; J gene: TRBJ2-6; D gene: TRBD2; V gene: TRBV5-5; CDR3 DNA: TGTGCCAGCAGCTCCCGACTAGCGGGTCAAACTGGGGCCAACGTCCTGACTTTC; CDR3 protein: CASSSRLAGQTGANVLTF
clone size: many; J gene: TRBJ2-1; D gene: .; V gene: TRBV20-1; CDR3 DNA: TGCAGTGGAGAGTGGGAGGAGAATGAGCAGTTCTTC; CDR3 protein: CSGEWEENEQFF
clone size: many; J gene: TRBJ2-7; D gene: TRBD1; V gene: TRBV4-1; CDR3 DNA: TGCGCCAGCAGCCAGACACCGGGACAGGGATACGAGCAGTACTTC; CDR3 protein: CASSQTPGQGYEQYF
clone size: many; J gene: TRBJ2-7; D gene: .; V gene: TRBV7-9; CDR3 DNA: TGTGCCAGCAGCTTGAAAGAGTCCTACGAGCAGTACTTC; CDR3 protein: CASSLKESYEQYF
clone size: many; J gene: TRBJ2-3; D gene: .; V gene: TRBV4-2; CDR3 DNA: TGTGCCAGCAGCCAAGGGGAGACCACAGATACGCAGTATTTT; CDR3 protein: CASSQGETTDTQYF
clone size: many; J gene: TRBJ2-3; D gene: TRBD1; V gene: TRBV20-1; CDR3 DNA: TGCAGTGCTAGAGTCACCCCGGGACAGGGGGCTGGAGATACGCAGTATTTT; CDR3 protein: CSARVTPGQGAGDTQYF
clone size: .; J gene: TRBJ2-3; D gene: TRBD2; V gene: TRBV5-1; CDR3 DNA: TGCGCCAGCAGTCTAGGAGGGACTAGCGGCACAGATACGCGGTATTTT; CDR3 protein: CASSLGGTSGTDTRYF
clone size: few; J gene: TRBJ1-4; D gene: .; V gene: TRBV2; CDR3 DNA: TGTGCCAGCACCCGATCCGGGGGCGGAGAAAAACTGTTTTTT; CDR3 protein: CASTRSGGGEKLFF
clone size: few; J gene: TRBJ2-7; D gene: .; V gene: TRBV5-1; CDR3 DNA: TGCGCCAGCAGCCCAATGGGGGCCGCAGGGAACTACGAGCAGTACTTC; CDR3 protein: CASSPMGAAGNYEQYF
clone size: many; J gene: TRBJ2-1; D gene: .; V gene: TRBV28; CDR3 DNA: TGTGCCAGCAGTTTACAAGACAGCTCCTACAATGAGCAGTTCTTC; CDR3 protein: CASSLQDSSYNEQFF
clone size: many; J gene: TRBJ2-7; D gene: TRBD1; V gene: TRBV3-1; CDR3 DNA: TGTGCCAGCAGCCGGGACAGGGTCAACGAGCAGTACTTC; CDR3 protein: CASSRDRVNEQYF
clone size: medium-sized; J gene: TRBJ2-5; D gene: TRBD2; V gene: TRBV27; CDR3 DNA: TGTGCCAGCAGTCCACCGGGGGGAGAGACCCAGTACTTC; CDR3 protein: CASSPPGGETQYF
clone size: many; J gene: TRBJ2-1; D gene: .; V gene: TRBV6-6; CDR3 DNA: TGTGCCAGCAGTTACCACGGTACCTCCTACAATGAGCAGTTCTTC; CDR3 protein: CASSYHGTSYNEQFF
clone size: many; J gene: TRBJ1-5; D gene: .; V gene: TRBV27; CDR3 DNA: TGTGCCAGCCGGGACTTCAATCAGCCCCAGCATTTT; CDR3 protein: CASRDFNQPQHF
clone size: many; J gene: TRBJ2-1; D gene: .; V gene: TRBV5-1; CDR3 DNA: TGCGCCAGCAGCTTAAATGCGTACGGAAACAATGAGCAGTTCTTC; CDR3 protein: CASSLNAYGNNEQFF
clone size: .; J gene: TRBJ2-2; D gene: .; V gene: TRBV5-1; CDR3 DNA: TGCGCCAGCAGCTTGGTCCGCGGGGAGCTGTTTTTT; CDR3 protein: CASSLVRGELFF
clone size: many; J gene: TRBJ1-5; D gene: .; V gene: TRBV10-3; CDR3 DNA: TGTGCCATCAGGGGGGACGGTTATAGCAATCAGCCCCAGCATTTT; CDR3 protein: CAIRGDGYSNQPQHF
clone size: few; J gene: TRBJ2-5; D gene: .; V gene: TRBV19; CDR3 DNA: TGTGCCAGTAGTACCACCATAGCCAGGCAAGAGACCCAGTACTTC; CDR3 protein: CASSTTIARQETQYF
clone size: .; J gene: TRBJ2-7; D gene: .; V gene: TRBV6-2/TRBV6-3; CDR3 DNA: TGTGCCAGCAGTTACTCTTGGGCTACGCAAACCTACGAGCAGTACTTC; CDR3 protein: CASSYSWATQTYEQYF
clone size: many; J gene: TRBJ2-5; D gene: .; V gene: TRBV20-1; CDR3 DNA: TGCAGTGCTAGAGATCGGAGAAACCAAGAGACCCAGTACTTC; CDR3 protein: CSARDRRNQETQYF
clone size: many; J gene: TRBJ2-2; D gene: TRBD1; V gene: TRBV2; CDR3 DNA: TGTGCCAACAGGGGGCTGACGGACACCGGGGAGCTGTTTTTT; CDR3 protein: CANRGLTDTGELFF
clone size: .; J gene: TRBJ2-7; D gene: .; V gene: TRBV27; CDR3 DNA: TGTGCCAGCAGCCAAAAGGGGTCCCACTACGAGCAGTACTTC; CDR3 protein: CASSQKGSHYEQYF
clone size: many; J gene: TRBJ2-3; D gene: TRBD2; V gene: TRBV28; CDR3 DNA: TGTGCCAGCAGTGGCAGTATAGGCGGGAGTGATTCAGATACGCAGTATTTT; CDR3 protein: CASSGSIGGSDSDTQYF
clone size: many; J gene: TRBJ2-1; D gene: TRBD2; V gene: TRBV29-1; CDR3 DNA: TGCAGCGTTGGCGGCACTAGCGGGCCTTCCTACAATGAGCAGTTCTTC; CDR3 protein: CSVGGTSGPSYNEQFF
clone size: many; J gene: TRBJ2-5; D gene: TRBD1; V gene: TRBV11-2; CDR3 DNA: TGTGCCAGCAGCTTAGCAGGGGGCCAAGAGACCCAGTACTTC; CDR3 protein: CASSLAGGQETQYF
clone size: few; J gene: TRBJ1-1; D gene: .; V gene: TRBV28; CDR3 DNA: TGTGCCAGCAGGGAGGGACGGTCGAGAATGGACACTGAAGCTTTCTTT; CDR3 protein: CASREGRSRMDTEAFF
clone size: .; J gene: TRBJ1-5; D gene: .; V gene: TRBV7-2; CDR3 DNA: TGTGCCAGCAGCTTCGGGACGTCAGGGCCCCAGCATTTT; CDR3 protein: CASSFGTSGPQHF
clone size: many; J gene: TRBJ2-7; D gene: .; V gene: TRBV29-1; CDR3 DNA: TGCAGCGTTTCCGGGCACCACTCCTACGAGCAGTACTTC; CDR3 protein: CSVSGHHSYEQYF